Each of the 22 T cell receptor beta chains below was sequenced from the same sample in a study of tumor-infiltrating lymphocytes in primary liver carcinoma. With 500 ng total RNA as template and a constant-region primer, TCR beta cDNA was made. Investigators got TCR beta libraries out of three nested multiplex PCR rounds, done with slightly modified ARM-PCR. It was with TRBV1-TRBV30 forward primers and a C-beta reverse primer that the first two PCR rounds were run, at around 9 cycles each. TCRdb redid the calling of the multiplex PCR reads with MiXCR, one entry per CDR3 protein. The sample has 100,000 to 150,000 distinct CDR3 sequences, 60% to 75% seen once; the top ten hold 8% to 9%. Co-extraction of both nucleic acids (RNA and DNA) used about 17-31 mg of unsorted bulk tissue. The sequenced sample consisted of liver tumor tissue from sampling region 3. The subset denotes: tumor region T3, left-lateral pole. The origin of the receptors is an older woman with primary liver carcinoma and hepatitis B virus infection.

This clonotype was detected ten times or more. This chain joins TRBV5-1 and TRBJ1-2; TRBD1 matches 8 bases. J was trimmed by 2 bases and V by 4 bases; bases with no gene match: 7. CDR1 is SGHRS, CDR2 YFSETQ, per germline. The CDR3 covers 15 residues. CDR3 DNA: TGCGCCAGCAGCCGAGACAGGGGCGCGAACTATGGCTACACCTTC. The encoded protein is CASSRDRGANYGYTF.

Concerning this clonotype itself: One end of the junction does not line up with germline, which may come from a read error. CDR3 DNA: TGTGTCAGCAGCGGCAGGGGCGTGGGAGATACGCAGTATTTT. Protein sequence: CVSSGRGVGDTQYF. The J gene is TRBJ2-3, the V gene TRBV11-2; D is possibly TRBD1 (6 bases). CDR3 length equals 14 residues. The germline CDR1 and CDR2 sequences are SGHAT and FQNNGV. Using reference TRBV11-2 and TRBJ2-3 for the parts outside the CDR3, the full variable domain is EAGVAQSPRYKIIEKRQSVAFWCNPISGHATLYWYQQILGQGPKLLIQFQNNGVVDDSQLPKDRFSAERLKGVDSTLKIQPAKLEDSAVYLCVSSGRGVGDTQYFGPGTRLTVL.

To note about this clonotype: The germline gene is not matched at one end of the junction; a read error may be the cause. This chain connects TRBV4-1 to TRBJ2-1, with TRBD2 matching over 7 bases. The CDR3 is made up of 12 amino acids. CDR1 and CDR2 from the germline V gene are MGHRA and YSYEKL. The CDR3: CASSQEERGQFF. The DNA of the CDR3 is TGCGCCAGCAGTCAAGAGGAGCGGGGGCAGTTCTTC.

This clonotype was seen a handful of times. This chain uses TRBV7-9 with TRBJ2-2; the D is unclear. The germline gives CDR1 SEHNR, CDR2 FQNEAQ (reference sequence). The length of the CDR3 is 14 residues. Trimming removed 5 bases at V and 0 bases at J, with 7 bases between. The CDR3 loop is CASSPVANTGELFF. The CDR3 DNA reads as TGTGCCAGCAGCCCGGTCGCGAACACCGGGGAGCTGTTTTTT.

Regarding this clonotype: Mismatch with germline at one junction end may stem from a read error. The chain recombines TRBV5-4 with TRBJ2-7; 8 nucleotides match TRBD1. Per the germline V gene, CDR1 is SGHNT and CDR2 is YYREEE (reference sequence). CDR3 length: 15 residues. CDR3 nucleotide sequence: TGTACCAGCAGCCTTGGACAGGGTTTAGGCTACGAGCAGTACTTC. Protein: CTSSLGQGLGYEQYF.

In regard to this clonotype: With a much larger clone just one base away, this may be a read error. The CDR3 does not end in the conserved phenylalanine or tryptophan, so this is likely a read error. The chain is built from TRBV5-4 and TRBJ2-5; no firm D call. Germline lookup yields CDR1 SGHNT and CDR2 YYREEE (reference sequence). Trimming removed 0 bases from V and 2 bases from J, with 11 bases in between. CDR3 size: 15 residues. The CDR3 sequence: CASSLGGTLQETQYL. The CDR3 nucleotides read TGTGCCAGCAGCTTGGGGGGAACCCTTCAAGAGACCCAGTACCTC.

This clonotype counts as medium-sized (0.01 to 0.1%). The genes are TRBV29-1 and TRBJ2-7; TRBD1 matches 8 bases. With V trimmed by 5 bases and J by 0 bases, 6 bases remained unmatched. The CDR3 contains 14 residues. Germline CDR1 and CDR2: SQVTM and ANQGSEA. The CDR3 DNA is TGCAGCGTTACCGGGACAGGTAGCTCCTACGAGCAGTACTTC. Amino acids: CSVTGTGSSYEQYF.

This clonotype was seen at least ten times. CDR3 in DNA: TGTGCCAGCAGGGACTCCCCCGAAATAGAGACCCAGTACTTC. It yields the protein CASRDSPEIETQYF. The chain joins TRBV6-6 to TRBJ2-5; D might be TRBD2 (5 bases). Trimming took 6 bases from V and 4 from J, leaving 15 bases between them. CDR3 length equals 14 residues. Germline values: CDR1 MNHNY, CDR2 SVGAGI (reference sequence).

This clonotype turned up a few times. Possible read error: a much larger clone is one base away. This sequence joins TRBV6-5 and TRBJ1-1; D is uncertain. The CDR3 is 13 amino acids. Germline CDR1 and CDR2: MNHEY and SVGAGI. Trimming stripped 3 bases from V and 4 bases from J, with 9 bases between. The DNA of the CDR3 is TGTGCCAGCAGTTATCGCTTGAGCACTGAAGCTTTCTTT. Translation gives CASSYRLSTEAFF.

For this clonotype: The CDR3 carries no conserved terminal phenylalanine or tryptophan, so it likely arises from a read error. J is TRBJ2-1 and V is TRBV11-2; TRBD2 aligns across 10 bases. The germline V gene encodes CDR1 SGHAT and CDR2 FQNNGV. The CDR3 runs 15 residues. This chain's CDR3 is CASSLELAGTNVQFL. As DNA, the CDR3 is TGTGCCAGCAGCTTAGAACTAGCGGGGACCAATGTGCAGTTCTTA.

The rearrangement links TRBV20-1 to TRBJ1-4; TRBD1 aligns across 9 bases. The CDR3 spans 15 residues. Germline CDR1 is DFQATT and CDR2 is SNEGSKA (reference sequence). Losses at the gene ends were 6 bases for V and 7 bases for J; bases not matched to a gene: 12. Written as DNA, the CDR3 is TGCAGTGCCCTTTCCTCCGGGACAGGGCGTGAAAAACTGTTTTTT. Amino acid sequence: CSALSSGTGREKLFF.

Concerning this clonotype: Possible read error: a much larger clone is one base away. This chain uses TRBV5-4 with TRBJ2-2; 7 positions agree with TRBD1. V gave up 4 bases and J gave up 8 bases; unmatched junction bases: 14. CDR1 is SGHNT, CDR2 YYREEE, per germline (reference sequence). The CDR3 spans 16 residues. The CDR3 DNA follows: TGTGCCAGCAGCCTACCTGGGACAGTGGGAATGGGGGAGCTGTTTTTT. Its protein is CASSLPGTVGMGELFF.

This clonotype was counted a single time. The CDR3 sequence: CSAVDGRGVDEQYF. The CDR3 DNA sequence: TGCAGCGCTGTAGACGGGAGGGGAGTCGACGAGCAGTACTTC. The rearrangement uses TRBV29-1 and TRBJ2-7; 8 bases map to TRBD2. CDR1 is SQVTM and CDR2 is ANQGSEA in the germline V gene. V lost 7 bases, J lost 5 bases, and 13 bases stayed unmatched. The CDR3 has 14 residues.

This clonotype was counted between two and nine times. V and J are TRBV20-1 and TRBJ2-1; D is unresolved. The germline V and J ends were trimmed by 6 bases and 6 bases, with 21 bases remaining between them. There are 15 residues in the CDR3. Germline V CDR1 and CDR2: DFQATT, SNEGSKA (reference sequence). The CDR3 region is CSAQSVQVISNEQFF. The CDR3 DNA reads as TGCAGTGCCCAGTCGGTCCAGGTGATATCCAATGAGCAGTTCTTC.

This clonotype was observed a handful of times. It may be a read error: a sequence one base away is much more abundant. J is TRBJ2-2 and V is TRBV6-1; TRBD2 aligns across 8 bases. Trimming removed 2 bases from V and 4 bases from J; junction bases left unmatched: 6. The CDR3 runs to 16 residues. CDR1 MNHNS and CDR2 SASEGT come from the germline V gene. The CDR3 region has the DNA TGTGCCAGCAGTGAATGGCTAAGCGGGGGCACCGGGGAGCTGTTTTTT. This sequence encodes CASSEWLSGGTGELFF.

A remark on this clonotype: This is likely a read error, given that the CDR3 carries no conserved phenylalanine or tryptophan at its end. The rearrangement joins TRBV20-1 to TRBJ2-5; possibly TRBD2 for D (6 bases). In germline, CDR1 is DFQATT, CDR2 SNEGSKA (reference sequence). The CDR3 extends over 14 amino acids. Trimming took off 8 bases at V and 2 bases at J, with 18 bases between the two ends. CDR3 in amino acids: CSTRVGTLQETQYY. In nucleotides, the CDR3 is TGCAGTACCCGTGTGGGGACTTTACAAGAGACCCAGTACTAC.

About this clonotype itself: A read error may account for a junction end that differs from germline. The CDR3 nucleotides are TGCGCCAGCAGCTTGGCCGGACAGGGGAACCCCGGGGAGCTGTTTTTT. This gives the protein CASSLAGQGNPGELFF. The chain joins TRBV5-1 to TRBJ2-2; TRBD1 matches at 9 bases. The CDR3 length is 16 residues. Germline V lookup: CDR1 SGHRS, CDR2 YFSETQ.

To note about this clonotype: This could be a read error, since a much larger clone is one nucleotide away. V is TRBV5-6 and J is TRBJ2-5; TRBD2 matches at 7 bases. Germline CDR1 reads SGHDT; CDR2 reads YYEEEE. The CDR3 covers 17 residues. The CDR3 bases are TGTGCCAGCAGCTGGGGAGGGACTTTCGTGTACCAAGAGACCCAGCACTTC. It translates to CASSWGGTFVYQETQHF.

Turning to this clonotype: An end of the junction differs from the germline gene, which may be a read error. The V gene is TRBV11-3, the J gene TRBJ2-1, with TRBD1 as a possible D gene (5 bases). The CDR3 is 13 residues long. Germline-derived CDR1 and CDR2 are SGHNT and YENEEA. The CDR3 loop is CASSVWGYDEQFF. DNA for the CDR3: TGTGCCAGCAGTGTCTGGGGCTACGATGAGCAGTTCTTC.

To note about this clonotype: One end of the junction does not line up with germline, which may come from a read error. The chain has TRBV11-3 and TRBJ2-1, with a possible D match to TRBD2 (5 bases). Germline values: CDR1 SGHNT, CDR2 YENEEA. The CDR3 has 13 amino acids. DNA of the CDR3: TGTGCCAGCAGTGCCGGGAACTACAATGAGCGGTTCTTC. Amino acid sequence: CASSAGNYNERFF.

This clonotype was detected many times. The chain recombines TRBV5-1 with TRBJ2-4, with 16 bases identical to TRBD2. This CDR3 contains 16 residues. Germline lookup yields CDR1 SGHRS and CDR2 YFSETQ. V trimming: 0 bases; J trimming: 8 bases; junction bases outside the gene matches: 2. The CDR3 DNA sequence: TGCGCCAGCAGCTTGGACGGGACTAGCGGGGGGGACATTCAGTACTTC. Translation gives CASSLDGTSGGDIQYF.

This clonotype was seen at least ten times. The chain employs TRBV5-4 and TRBJ2-7; 7 positions agree with TRBD1. This CDR3 comprises 13 residues. The ends lost 3 bases at V and 1 base at J; junction bases unmatched: 1. Germline assignment: CDR1 SGHNT and CDR2 YYREEE (reference sequence). The chain's CDR3 is CASSSDRSYEQYF. In nucleotides, the CDR3 is TGTGCCAGCAGCTCGGACAGGTCCTACGAGCAGTACTTC.